The clone carrying this TCR beta chain was observed many times. Its antigen is still unknown. This sample was included in a study of neurological immune-mediated disorders. Whole-study findings and limits: Levels of TCR clonal expansion peaked in HTLV-1-associated myelopathy and reached their lowest in multiple sclerosis, under those of healthy controls.

Germline loops: CDR1 SGHRS, CDR2 YFSETQ. CDR3 size: 14 residues. V gave up 3 bases and J gave up 0 bases, with 8 bases separating them. The team produced cDNA through 5'RACE using 10-nucleotide random UMIs. Per sequencing run, 15-18 subjects together gave over 190 million TCR-beta sequences. TCRdb redid the calling of the 5' RACE reads with MiXCR, one entry per CDR3 protein. The profile shows about 84,000 distinct CDR3 sequences, 10% of them singletons. This TCR was recovered from a man between 40 and 49 years old in good health. The chain carries TRBV5-1 and TRBJ2-3; no clear D. Sequencing was performed on PBMCs. CDR3 region: CASSYDTSTDTQYF. DNA of the CDR3: TGCGCCAGCAGCTACGACACCAGCACAGATACGCAGTATTTT.